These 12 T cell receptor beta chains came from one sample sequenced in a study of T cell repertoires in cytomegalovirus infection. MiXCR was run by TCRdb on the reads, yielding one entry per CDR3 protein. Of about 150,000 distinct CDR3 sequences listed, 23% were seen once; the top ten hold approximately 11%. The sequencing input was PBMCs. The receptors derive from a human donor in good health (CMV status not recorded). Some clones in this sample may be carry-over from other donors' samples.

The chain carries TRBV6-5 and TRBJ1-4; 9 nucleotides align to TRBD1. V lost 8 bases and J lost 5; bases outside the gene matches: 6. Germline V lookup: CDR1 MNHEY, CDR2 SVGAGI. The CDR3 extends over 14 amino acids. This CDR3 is CASGAGQGNEKLFF. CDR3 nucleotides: TGTGCCAGCGGAGCGGGACAGGGAAATGAAAAACTGTTTTTT.

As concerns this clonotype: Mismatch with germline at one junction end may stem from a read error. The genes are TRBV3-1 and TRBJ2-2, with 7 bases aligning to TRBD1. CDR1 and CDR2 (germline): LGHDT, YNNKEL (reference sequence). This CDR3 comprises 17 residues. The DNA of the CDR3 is TGTGCCAGCAGCCAAGCAGGGGCAGGGGGAAACACCGTGGAGCTGTTTTTT. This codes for CASSQAGAGGNTVELFF.

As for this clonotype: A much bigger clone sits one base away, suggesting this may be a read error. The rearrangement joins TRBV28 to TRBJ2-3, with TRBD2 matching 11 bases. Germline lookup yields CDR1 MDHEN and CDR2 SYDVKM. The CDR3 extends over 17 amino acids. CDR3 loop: CSSTTPSGLAATDTQYF. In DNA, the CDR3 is TGTTCCAGCACAACCCCCTCGGGACTAGCGGCCACAGATACGCAGTATTTT.

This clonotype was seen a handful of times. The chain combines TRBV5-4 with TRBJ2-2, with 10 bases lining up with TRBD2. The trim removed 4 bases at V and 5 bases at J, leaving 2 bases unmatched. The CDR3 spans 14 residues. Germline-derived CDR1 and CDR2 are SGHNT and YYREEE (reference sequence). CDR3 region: CASSPGLATGELFF. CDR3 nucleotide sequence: TGTGCCAGCAGCCCGGGACTAGCGACCGGGGAGCTGTTTTTT.

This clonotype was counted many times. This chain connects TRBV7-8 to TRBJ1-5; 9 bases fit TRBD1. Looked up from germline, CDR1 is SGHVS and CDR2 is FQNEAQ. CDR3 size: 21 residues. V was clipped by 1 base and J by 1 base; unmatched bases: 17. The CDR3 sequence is CASSLEAVGTGYVGSNQPQHF. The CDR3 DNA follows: TGTGCCAGCAGCTTAGAGGCAGTCGGGACAGGGTACGTTGGCAGCAATCAGCCCCAGCATTTT.

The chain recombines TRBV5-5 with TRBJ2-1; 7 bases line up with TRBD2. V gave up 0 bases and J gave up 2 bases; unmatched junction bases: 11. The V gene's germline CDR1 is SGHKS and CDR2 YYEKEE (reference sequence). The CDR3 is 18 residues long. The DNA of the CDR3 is TGTGCCAGCAGCTTGGCCACGGGAGGTCTCGGCGCCTACAATGAGCAGTTCTTC. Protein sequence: CASSLATGGLGAYNEQFF.

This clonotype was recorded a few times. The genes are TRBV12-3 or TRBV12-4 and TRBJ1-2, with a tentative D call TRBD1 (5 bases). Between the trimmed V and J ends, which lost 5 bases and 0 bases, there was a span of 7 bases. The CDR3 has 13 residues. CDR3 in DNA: TGTGCCAGCAGTCGGACACCTAACTATGGCTACACCTTC. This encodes CASSRTPNYGYTF.

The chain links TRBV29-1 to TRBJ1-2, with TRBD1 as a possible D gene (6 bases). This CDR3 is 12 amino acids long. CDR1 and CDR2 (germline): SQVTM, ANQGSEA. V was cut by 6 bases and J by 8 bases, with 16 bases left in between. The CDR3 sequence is CSVVGGSEGYTF. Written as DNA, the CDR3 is TGCAGCGTCGTAGGGGGGTCTGAGGGCTACACCTTC.

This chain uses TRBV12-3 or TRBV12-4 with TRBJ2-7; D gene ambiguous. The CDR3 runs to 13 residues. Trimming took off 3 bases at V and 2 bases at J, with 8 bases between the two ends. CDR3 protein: CASSFSRTYEQYF. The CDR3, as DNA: TGTGCCAGCAGTTTTTCCAGGACCTACGAGCAGTACTTC.

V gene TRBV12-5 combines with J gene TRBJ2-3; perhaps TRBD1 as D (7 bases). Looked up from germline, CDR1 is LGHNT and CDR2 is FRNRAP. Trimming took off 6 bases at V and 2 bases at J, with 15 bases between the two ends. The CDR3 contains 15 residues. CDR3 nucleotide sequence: TGTGCTAGTGGGGGCGGGGACAGAGACACAGATACGCAGTATTTT. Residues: CASGGGDRDTDTQYF.

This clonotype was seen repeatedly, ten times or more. The CDR3 here is CASSLAAGPGTGAQPQHF. CDR3 DNA sequence: TGTGCCAGCAGCTTAGCCGCTGGGCCCGGGACGGGGGCTCAGCCCCAGCATTTT. The V and J genes are TRBV7-2 and TRBJ1-5, with a weak D call TRBD1 (6 bases). The CDR3 spans 18 residues. Trimming took off 0 bases at V and 6 bases at J, with 21 bases between the two ends. Germline assignment: CDR1 SGHTA and CDR2 FQGNSA.

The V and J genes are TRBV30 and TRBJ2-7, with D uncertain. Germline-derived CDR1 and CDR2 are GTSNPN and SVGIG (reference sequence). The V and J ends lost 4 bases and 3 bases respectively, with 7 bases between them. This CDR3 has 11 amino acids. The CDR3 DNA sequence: TGTGCCTGGAAGGCAGACTACGAGCAGTACTTC. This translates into CAWKADYEQYF. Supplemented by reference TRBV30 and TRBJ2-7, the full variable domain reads SQTIHQWPATLVQPVGSPLSLECTVEGTSNPNLYWYRQAAGRGLQLLFYSVGIGQISSEVPQNLSASRPQDRQFILSSKKLLLSDSGFYLCAWKADYEQYFGPGTRLTVT.